The present T cell receptor (beta chain) was sequenced within a study of T cells after posttransplantation cyclophosphamide. CDR1 SGHRS and CDR2 YFSETQ come from the germline V gene. The CDR3 runs to 14 residues. Trimming took 4 bases from V and 4 from J; bases not matched to a gene: 3. Cyclophosphamide on days +3 and +4 followed busulfan-fludarabine conditioning and a marrow graft. Study conclusions and caveats: Donor-recipient repertoire similarity was low at 1-2 months, rising over year one. TRB clonality was highly associated with recipient CMV seropositivity and reactivation.

TCRdb's copy holds only in-frame clones and misses some; the assay was immunoSEQ multiplex PCR. This sample has under 20,000 clones, with roughly 72% found just once. Concerning this clone: The antigen remains unidentified. Other DNA sequences within the sample encode an identical CDR3.

The chain uses TRBV5-1 and TRBJ1-2, with 11 bases identical to TRBD1. The sequencing here drew on PBMCs, taken after an allogeneic stem cell transplant with post-transplant cyclophosphamide. This clonotype was obtained from a male patient between 25 and 39 years old who received an allogeneic stem cell transplant from a related donor, was CMV-positive, and had acute GVHD only. Some of the T cells may derive from the graft donor. The CDR3 DNA sequence: TGCGCCAGCAGCCTGGGACAGGGGGGCTATGGCTACACCTTC. Its protein is CASSLGQGGYGYTF.